The present T cell receptor beta chain was sequenced within a study of shared clonotypes between healthy human individuals. Every contributor of samples was a Caucasian grown-up residing in Nashville, Tennessee. At a deep level, the assay was run. The assay was immunoSEQ multiplex PCR, and TCRdb's table has in-frame clones only and misses some. The data hold 450,000 to 600,000 clones, with about 80% observed a single time. About this clone itself: Its antigen is as yet unknown.

Study-level points and caveats: Sequencing depth was expected to influence donor clonotype sharing.

This receptor was identified in a woman aged 40 to 50 in good health. Some clones in this sample may be carry-over from other donors' samples. Sequencing was performed on PBMCs.

The CDR3 nucleotides read TGTGCCAGCAGCTTAGCGGCGGGAGGCATCTACGAGCAGTACTTC. As protein: CASSLAAGGIYEQYF. The rearrangement uses TRBV7-6 and TRBJ2-7, with 8 bases matching TRBD2. The ends lost 0 bases at V and 3 bases at J; junction bases unmatched: 4. Germline CDR1 reads SGHVS; CDR2 reads FNYEAQ. This CDR3 has 15 amino acids.